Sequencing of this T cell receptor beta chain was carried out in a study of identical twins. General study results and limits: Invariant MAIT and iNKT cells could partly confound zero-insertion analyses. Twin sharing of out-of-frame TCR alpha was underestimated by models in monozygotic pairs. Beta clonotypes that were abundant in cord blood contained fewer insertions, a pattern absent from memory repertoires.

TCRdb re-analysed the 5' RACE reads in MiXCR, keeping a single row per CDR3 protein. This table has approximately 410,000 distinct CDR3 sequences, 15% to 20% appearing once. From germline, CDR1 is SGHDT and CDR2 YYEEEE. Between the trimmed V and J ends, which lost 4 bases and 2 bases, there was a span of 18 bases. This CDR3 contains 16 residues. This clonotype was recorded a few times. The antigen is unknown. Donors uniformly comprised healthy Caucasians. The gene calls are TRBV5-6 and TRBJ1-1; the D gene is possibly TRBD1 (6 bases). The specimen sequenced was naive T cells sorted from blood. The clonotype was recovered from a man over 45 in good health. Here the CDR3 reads CASSKLGQSRNTEAFF. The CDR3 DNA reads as TGTGCCAGCAGCAAACTAGGACAGTCCCGTAACACTGAAGCTTTCTTT.